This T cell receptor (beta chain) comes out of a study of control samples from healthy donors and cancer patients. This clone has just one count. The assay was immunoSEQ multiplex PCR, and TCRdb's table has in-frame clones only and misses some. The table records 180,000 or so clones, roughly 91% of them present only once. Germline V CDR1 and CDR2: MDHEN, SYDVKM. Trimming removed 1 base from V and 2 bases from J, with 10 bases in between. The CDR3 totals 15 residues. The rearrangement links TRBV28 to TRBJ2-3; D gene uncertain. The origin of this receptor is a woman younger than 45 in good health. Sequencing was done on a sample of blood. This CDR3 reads CASSLSGRDTDTQYF. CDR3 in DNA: TGTGCCAGCAGTTTATCCGGCAGAGACACAGATACGCAGTATTTT.